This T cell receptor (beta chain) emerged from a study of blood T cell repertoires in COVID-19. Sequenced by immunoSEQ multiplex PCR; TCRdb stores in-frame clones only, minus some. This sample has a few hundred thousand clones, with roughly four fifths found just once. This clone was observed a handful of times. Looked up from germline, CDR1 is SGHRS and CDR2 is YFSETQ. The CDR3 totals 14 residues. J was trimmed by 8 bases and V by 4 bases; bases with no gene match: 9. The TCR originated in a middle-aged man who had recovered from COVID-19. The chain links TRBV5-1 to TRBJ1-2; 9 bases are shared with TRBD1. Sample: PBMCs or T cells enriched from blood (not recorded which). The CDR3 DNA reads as TGCGCCAGCAGCCCCCAGGGACAGGGCGCGGGCTACACCTTC. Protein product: CASSPQGQGAGYTF.